This T cell receptor (beta chain) was documented in a study of beta chain features in type 1 diabetes. Study-level points and caveats: Type 1 diabetes patients showed a moderate but significant shortening of TCRB CDR3s in all four CD4+ subsets.

With regard to this clone: Its target is not known.

Sequenced material consisted of expressed TCRB transcripts (all of the isolated RNA was reverse transcribed). Sequencing was performed with immunoSEQ multiplex PCR; in TCRdb, only in-frame clones are kept and a portion is missing. The sample includes roughly 730,000 clones, 13% of them seen just once. Trimming took 4 bases from V and 0 from J, leaving 12 bases between them. CDR3 size: 14 residues. Germline-derived CDR1 and CDR2 are SQVTM and ANQGSEA. Sample: naive CD4+ T cells from blood. This sequence joins TRBV29-1 and TRBJ1-1; D is undetermined. This clonotype was sampled from a man between 18 and 35 years old with type 1 diabetes. The CDR3 loop is CSVVQSSMNTEAFF. The CDR3 DNA reads as TGCAGCGTTGTACAGAGCTCAATGAACACTGAAGCTTTCTTT.